The 26 T cell receptor beta chains in this list originate from one sample, sequenced in a study of T cell responses to AZD1222 COVID-19 vaccine (dated by TCRdb to about 2021). Interpreted using the paper, the time point label stands for: baseline before first vaccination. The library was prepared using the immunoSEQ multiplex PCR assay. In its TCRdb copy, this immuneACCESS table keeps in-frame sequences only and misses some clones. Where compared with another copy, unresolved V genes explain less than half of these, and the others have no known cause. Across this sample there are around 170,000 clones, with roughly nine tenths seen only once. Jointly, the top ten make up about 1.6% of the sample. This sample comprised peripheral blood, obtained on day 0 of AZD1222 vaccination. The receptors originated from an adult in good health.

The chain combines TRBV5-5 with TRBJ2-7, with D possibly being TRBD1 (5 bases). Deletions cut 5 bases from V and 3 bases from J, with 6 bases between. CDR3 size: 11 residues. Germline V gives CDR1 SGHKS, CDR2 YYEKEE (reference sequence). CDR3 protein: CASRQDYEQYF. The CDR3 region has the DNA TGTGCCAGCAGACAGGACTACGAGCAGTACTTC. The variable domain in full, completed from reference TRBV5-5 and TRBJ2-7, reads DAGVTQSPTHLIKTRGQQVTLRCSPISGHKSVSWYQQVLGQGPQFIFQYYEKEERGRGNFPDRFSARQFPNYSSELNVNALLLGDSALYLCASRQDYEQYFGPGTRLTVT.

V is TRBV28 and J is TRBJ2-7; possibly TRBD2 for D (7 bases). Trimming cost V 10 bases and J 4 bases, with 14 bases left between them. This CDR3 is built from 12 residues. Germline-derived CDR1 and CDR2 are MDHEN and SYDVKM. CDR3 sequence: CAIEGGSYEQYF. The CDR3 nucleotides are TGTGCCATAGAGGGGGGGTCGTACGAGCAGTACTTC.

The chain links TRBV6-2 or TRBV6-3 to TRBJ2-1, with D possibly matching TRBD1 (7 bases). V was cut by 5 bases and J by 4 bases, with 24 bases left in between. There are 18 residues in the CDR3. Looked up from germline, CDR1 is MNHEY and CDR2 is SVGEGT. CDR3 amino acids: CASSAGRDRVYLYNEQFF. CDR3 in DNA: TGTGCCAGCAGTGCGGGAAGGGACAGAGTTTATTTATACAATGAGCAGTTCTTC.

The rearrangement links TRBV21-1 to TRBJ1-5; TRBD1, as called in the table, went unchecked against the DNA. TRBV21-1 is assigned pseudogene status. The CDR3 loop spans 17 amino acids. The CDR3 loop reads CASSIQGGRQAYQPQHF. CDR3 bases: TGTGCCAGCAGCATTCAAGGAGGACGACAGGCGTATCAGCCCCAGCATTTT.

This rearrangement joins TRBV15 to TRBJ2-5, with a possible D match to TRBD1 (7 bases). V was cut by 0 bases and J by 5 bases, with 16 bases left in between. Germline values: CDR1 LNHNV, CDR2 YYDKDF (reference sequence). The CDR3 is made up of 16 amino acids. CDR3 amino acids: CATSREMTGRLETQYF. The CDR3 region has the DNA TGTGCCACCAGCAGAGAGATGACAGGGAGGTTGGAGACCCAGTACTTC. Looking up the rest from reference TRBV15 and TRBJ2-5 gives the full variable domain: DAMVIQNPRYQVTQFGKPVTLSCSQTLNHNVMYWYQQKSSQAPKLLFHYYDKDFNNEADTPDNFQSRRPNTSFCFLDIRSPGLGDTAMYLCATSREMTGRLETQYFGPGTRLLVL.

The chain joins TRBV11-2 to TRBJ1-1; D not resolved. The CDR3 covers 15 residues. V lost 5 bases and J lost 1, with 14 bases in between. Germline-derived CDR1 and CDR2 are SGHAT and FQNNGV. CDR3 nucleotide sequence: TGTGCCAGCAGCCTATCGGGCAGAACGAACACTGAAGCTTTCTTT. This codes for CASSLSGRTNTEAFF.

This chain links TRBV2 with TRBJ1-1; tentatively, D is TRBD1 (5 bases). This CDR3 is built from 14 residues. Trimming cost V 6 bases and J 1 base, with 12 bases left between them. Germline V gene lookup returns CDR1 SNHLY and CDR2 FYNNEI. CDR3 DNA sequence: TGTGCCAGCAGGAGGGGAGGCACGAACACTGAAGCTTTCTTT. Its translation is CASRRGGTNTEAFF. Combining the CDR3 with reference TRBV2 and TRBJ1-1 gives the whole variable domain EPEVTQTPSHQVTQMGQEVILRCVPISNHLYFYWYRQILGQKVEFLVSFYNNEISEKSEIFDDQFSVERPDGSNFTLKIRSTKLEDSAMYFCASRRGGTNTEAFFGQGTRLTVV.

The chain is built from TRBV19 and TRBJ1-2; D may be TRBD1 (5 bases). Germline V gives CDR1 LNHDA, CDR2 SQIVND (reference sequence). Trimming shortened V by 3 bases and J by 0 bases, and 8 bases separated the two germline ends. The CDR3 covers 14 residues. The CDR3: CASSIGGANYGYTF. CDR3 coding DNA: TGTGCCAGTAGTATCGGGGGAGCTAACTATGGCTACACCTTC.

CDR3 residues: CASSVRRGQETQYF. DNA of the CDR3: TGTGCCAGCAGCGTCCGGCGGGGCCAAGAGACCCAGTACTTC. The chain has TRBV7-2 and TRBJ2-5; tentative D call: TRBD2 (6 bases). The CDR3 is 14 amino acids. From germline, CDR1 is SGHTA and CDR2 FQGNSA. Trimming pared 5 bases from V and 1 base from J, leaving 11 bases between.

This clone was recorded only once. The chain carries TRBV2 and TRBJ1-2; D gene unclear. The ends were cut back, 1 base at V and 5 bases at J, with 14 bases in the middle. Germline-derived CDR1 and CDR2 are SNHLY and FYNNEI. The CDR3 loop spans 15 amino acids. CDR3 region: CASSEGLGGWYGYTF. The CDR3 DNA reads as TGTGCCAGCAGTGAAGGCCTCGGAGGTTGGTATGGCTACACCTTC.

The chain uses TRBV14 and TRBJ2-4; no reliable D call. This CDR3 has 13 amino acids. The V end lost 0 bases, the J end lost 7 bases, and 7 bases lay between the germline ends. Germline values: CDR1 SGHDN, CDR2 FVKESK. CDR3 amino acids: CASSQEQRNIQYF. The CDR3 DNA sequence: TGTGCCAGCAGCCAAGAACAGAGGAACATTCAGTACTTC.

Only a few counts were recorded for this clone. The DNA of the CDR3 is TGTGCCAGCAGTTTCCAGGGGGGAAGGACTGAAGCTTTCTTT. This codes for CASSFQGGRTEAFF. The V call is TRBV6-6, the J call TRBJ1-1; 7 bases map to TRBD1. The CDR3 runs 14 residues. Germline lookup yields CDR1 MNHNY and CDR2 SVGAGI (reference sequence). The V and J ends lost 4 bases and 5 bases, in that order; junction bases with no gene match: 7.

V usage is TRBV9 and J usage is TRBJ2-7; D may match TRBD1 or TRBD2 (5 bases each). The germline V gene encodes CDR1 SGDLS and CDR2 YYNGEE. The CDR3 is made up of 14 amino acids. The V end lost 0 bases, the J end lost 0 bases, and 7 bases lay between the germline ends. As DNA, the CDR3 is TGTGCCAGCAGCGTAGGGGGGAGCTCCTACGAGCAGTACTTC. This sequence encodes CASSVGGSSYEQYF.

This chain uses TRBV7-6 with TRBJ2-7; the match to TRBD2 covers 7 bases. The CDR3 length is 18 residues. CDR1 and CDR2 from the germline V gene are SGHVS and FNYEAQ. Unmatched junction bases numbered 15, after V lost 4 bases and J lost 0 bases. In nucleotides, the CDR3 is TGTGCCAGCAGCTCAAGGCCAAGCGGGACCTCTACCTCCTACGAGCAGTACTTC. It yields the protein CASSSRPSGTSTSYEQYF.

This clone was seen more than once but under ten times. The chain joins TRBV7-9 to TRBJ1-6; 7 bases match TRBD1. Germline lookup yields CDR1 SEHNR and CDR2 FQNEAQ (reference sequence). CDR3 length: 15 amino acids. J was trimmed by 8 bases and V by 5 bases; bases with no gene match: 9. The chain's CDR3 is CASSPLTGTDSPLHF. CDR3 nucleotide sequence: TGTGCCAGCAGCCCCCTGACAGGGACCGATTCACCCCTCCACTTT. The entire variable domain, with the rest obtained from reference TRBV7-9 and TRBJ1-6, is as follows: DTGVSQNPRHKITKRGQNVTFRCDPISEHNRLYWYRQTLGQGPEFLTYFQNEAQLEKSRLLSDRFSAERPKGSFSTLEIQRTEQGDSAMYLCASSPLTGTDSPLHFGNGTRLTVT.

The chain employs TRBV5-4 and TRBJ1-1, with unresolved D. This CDR3 region has 13 residues. Germline V lookup: CDR1 SGHNT, CDR2 YYREEE (reference sequence). V lost 0 bases and J lost 11, with 14 bases in between. In nucleotides, the CDR3 is TGTGCCAGCAGCTTGGTTAATGAAGTGATGGCTTTCTTT. Encoded protein: CASSLVNEVMAFF.

This chain links TRBV4-3 with TRBJ1-3, with 7 bases aligning to TRBD1. CDR1 LGHNA and CDR2 YSLEER come from the germline V gene. The CDR3 is 16 amino acids. The V segment lost 1 base and the J segment 0 bases; nucleotides outside the gene matches: 3. In DNA, the CDR3 is TGCGCCAGCAGCCAAGGAGGGGGCTCCTCTGGAAACACCATATATTTT. As protein: CASSQGGGSSGNTIYF.

This chain connects TRBV4-1 to TRBJ2-7; maybe TRBD2 (5 bases). Per germline, CDR1 MGHRA and CDR2 YSYEKL. Trimming pared 0 bases from V and 6 bases from J, leaving 18 bases between. This CDR3 has 16 amino acids. The CDR3 protein is CASSQDRSGKATEQYF. The CDR3 region has the DNA TGCGCCAGCAGCCAAGATCGTTCGGGAAAGGCTACCGAGCAGTACTTC.

The rearrangement links TRBV4-1 to TRBJ2-1, with D possibly called TRBD1 or TRBD2 (7 bases each). V dropped 0 bases and J dropped 3 bases, with 12 bases sitting between them. From germline, CDR1 is MGHRA and CDR2 YSYEKL. The CDR3 spans 16 residues. In nucleotides, the CDR3 is TGCGCCAGCAGCCAAGATGGGAGGGGGCTCTACAATGAGCAGTTCTTC. Its translation: CASSQDGRGLYNEQFF.

CDR3 loop: CASSYSGQGIYGYTF. The CDR3 nucleotides read TGTGCCAGCAGTTACTCGGGACAGGGAATCTATGGCTACACCTTC. The chain combines TRBV6-6 with TRBJ1-2; 9 bases fit TRBD1. J gave up 4 bases and V 0 bases, and 3 bases lay outside the gene matches. Germline-derived CDR1 and CDR2 are MNHNY and SVGAGI (reference sequence). This CDR3 contains 15 residues.

The CDR3 spells CASSLRTSGGKDTQYF. DNA for the CDR3: TGTGCCAGCAGCTTGAGGACTAGCGGGGGAAAAGATACGCAGTATTTT. This chain connects TRBV7-2 to TRBJ2-3, with 13 bases fitting TRBD2. V gave up 3 bases and J gave up 5 bases; unmatched junction bases: 5. Germline V lookup: CDR1 SGHTA, CDR2 FQGNSA. This CDR3 has 16 amino acids. Together with reference TRBV7-2 and TRBJ2-3, the CDR3 gives the full variable domain: GAGVSQSPSNKVTEKGKDVELRCDPISGHTALYWYRQSLGQGLEFLIYFQGNSAPDKSGLPSDRFSAERTGGSVSTLTIQRTQQEDSAVYLCASSLRTSGGKDTQYFGPGTRLTVL.

As to this clone: Other DNA variants within this sample encode the same CDR3. The V gene is TRBV6-5, the J gene TRBJ1-3, with TRBD1 identical over 8 bases. The CDR3 is 14 amino acids. Germline-derived CDR1 and CDR2 are MNHEY and SVGAGI. Trimming cost V 6 bases and J 2 bases; bases outside gene matches: 3. The DNA for the CDR3 is TGTGCCAGCAGCCCGGACAGGGCTGGAAACACCATATATTTT. Amino acids: CASSPDRAGNTIYF.

This chain uses TRBV12-3 or TRBV12-4 with TRBJ1-1, with a possible D match to TRBD1 (6 bases). V lost 7 bases and J 5 bases, leaving 11 bases between the germline ends. The CDR3 covers 12 residues. For the CDR3, the DNA is TGTGCCAGCATTATCACAGGGACTGAAGCTTTCTTT. This translates into CASIITGTEAFF.

This chain's CDR3 is CASSYTQGAGEKLFF. The DNA for the CDR3 is TGTGCCAGCAGTTACACACAGGGGGCGGGGGAAAAACTGTTTTTT. V and J are TRBV6-5 and TRBJ1-4; the match to TRBD1 covers 9 bases. The germline CDR1 and CDR2 sequences are MNHEY and SVGAGI. The CDR3 length is 15 residues. J was trimmed by 8 bases and V by 2 bases; bases with no gene match: 6.

This clone was detected only a few times. This chain links TRBV7-2 with TRBJ2-5; the D is unclear. This CDR3 has 17 amino acids. V was trimmed by 5 bases and J by 7 bases, leaving 26 bases between them. CDR1 SGHTA and CDR2 FQGNSA come from the germline V gene. In DNA form, the CDR3 reads TGTGCCAGCAGCACCAGCCGTTGGCTACCGGCTTTTGGGACCCAGTACTTC. Translation gives CASSTSRWLPAFGTQYF.

The chain carries TRBV7-2 and TRBJ1-2; D may be TRBD1 (5 bases). V was pared by 5 bases and J by 9 bases, with 16 bases between. Germline CDR1 reads SGHTA; CDR2 reads FQGNSA. CDR3 length: 13 residues. The CDR3 spells CASSSGAANRYTF. DNA of the CDR3: TGTGCCAGCAGCAGCGGGGCCGCCAATCGCTACACCTTC.